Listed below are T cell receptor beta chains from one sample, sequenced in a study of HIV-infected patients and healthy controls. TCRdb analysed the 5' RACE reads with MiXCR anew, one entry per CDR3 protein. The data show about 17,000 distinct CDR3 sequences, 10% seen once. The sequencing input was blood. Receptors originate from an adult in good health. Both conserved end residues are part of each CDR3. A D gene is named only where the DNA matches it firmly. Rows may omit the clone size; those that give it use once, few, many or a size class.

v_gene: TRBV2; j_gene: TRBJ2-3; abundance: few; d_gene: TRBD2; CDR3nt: TGTGCCAGCAGCCGCCTAGCGGGAGGGTCCAGGGATACGCAGTATTTT; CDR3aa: CASSRLAGGSRDTQYF
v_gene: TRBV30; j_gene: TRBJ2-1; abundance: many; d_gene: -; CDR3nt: TGTGCCTGGACAGGGGATAGGGTGCAGTTCTTC; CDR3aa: CAWTGDRVQFF
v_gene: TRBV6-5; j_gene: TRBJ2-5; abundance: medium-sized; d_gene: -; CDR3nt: TGTGCCAGCAGCCGGGGACGGGAAGAGACCCAGTACTTC; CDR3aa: CASSRGREETQYF
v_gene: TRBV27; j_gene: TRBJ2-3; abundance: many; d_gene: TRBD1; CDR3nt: TGTGCCAGCCGGACAGGGGCTACAGATACGCAGTATTTT; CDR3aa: CASRTGATDTQYF
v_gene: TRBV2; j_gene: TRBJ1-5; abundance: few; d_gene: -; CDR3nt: TGTGCCAGCAGTCCACAGAAATATAGCAATCAGCCCCAGCATTTT; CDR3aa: CASSPQKYSNQPQHF
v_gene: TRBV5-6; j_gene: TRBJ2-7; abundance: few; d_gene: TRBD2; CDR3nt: TGTGCCAGCAGCTTCAGGGCTCAACTAGCGGGAGGGCACGAGCAGTACTTC; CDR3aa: CASSFRAQLAGGHEQYF
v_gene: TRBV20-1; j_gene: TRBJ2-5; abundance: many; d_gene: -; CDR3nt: TGCAGTGTTTGGGACGGTTTCATAGGGGAGACCCAGTACTTC; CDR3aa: CSVWDGFIGETQYF
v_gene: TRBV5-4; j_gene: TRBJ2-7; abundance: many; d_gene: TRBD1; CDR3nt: TGTGCCAGCAGCCGACAGGGGGGCTACGAGCAGTACTTC; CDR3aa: CASSRQGGYEQYF
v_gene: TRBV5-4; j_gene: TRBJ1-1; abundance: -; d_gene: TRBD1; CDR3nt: TGTGCCAGCAGCTTGGGGGACAGGAACACTGAAGCTTTCTTT; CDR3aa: CASSLGDRNTEAFF
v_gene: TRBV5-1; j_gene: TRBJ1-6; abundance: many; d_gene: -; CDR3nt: TGCGCCAGCAGACCTTGGCCCCAGGATAATTCACCCCTCCACTTT; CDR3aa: CASRPWPQDNSPLHF
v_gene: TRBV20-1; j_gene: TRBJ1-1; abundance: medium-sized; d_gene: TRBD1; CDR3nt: TGCAGGGCCGAAGGGACAGAGGAAGCTTTCTTT; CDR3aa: CRAEGTEEAFF
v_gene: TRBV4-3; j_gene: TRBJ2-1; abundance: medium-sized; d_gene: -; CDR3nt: TGCGCCAGCAGCCAACTGCTAGCGACCGCCTACAATGAGCAGTTCTTC; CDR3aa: CASSQLLATAYNEQFF
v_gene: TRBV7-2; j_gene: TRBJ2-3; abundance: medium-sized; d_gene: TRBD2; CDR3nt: TGTGCCAGCAGCTCCGGACTAGCGGGAGGCGATACGCAGTATTTT; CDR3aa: CASSSGLAGGDTQYF
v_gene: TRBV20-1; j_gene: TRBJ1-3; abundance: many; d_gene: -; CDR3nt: TGCAGTGCTAGAGATGTAACAGGTCTGGGTGGAAACACCATATATTTT; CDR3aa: CSARDVTGLGGNTIYF
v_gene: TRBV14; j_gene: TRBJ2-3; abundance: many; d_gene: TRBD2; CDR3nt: TGTGCCAGCAGTCGTAGCGGGGGGCTCGCGCAGTATTTT; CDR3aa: CASSRSGGLAQYF
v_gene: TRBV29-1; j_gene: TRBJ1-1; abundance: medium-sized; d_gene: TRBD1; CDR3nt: TGCAGCGGGCTGGGACAGGCGAACACTGAAGCTTTCTTT; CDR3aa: CSGLGQANTEAFF
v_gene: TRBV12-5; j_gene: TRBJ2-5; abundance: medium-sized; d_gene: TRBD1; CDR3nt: TGTGCTAGTGGTTTGGGCGACAGGGGAAAAGGCGAGACCCAGTACTTC; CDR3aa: CASGLGDRGKGETQYF
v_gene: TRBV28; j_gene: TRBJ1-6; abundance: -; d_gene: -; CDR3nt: TGTGCCAGCAGTTACCGAGCTTCACCCCTCCACTTT; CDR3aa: CASSYRASPLHF
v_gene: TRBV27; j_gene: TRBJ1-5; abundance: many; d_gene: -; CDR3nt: TGTGCCAGCAGTCCCCGGGACAGCAATCAGCCCCAGCATTTT; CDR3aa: CASSPRDSNQPQHF
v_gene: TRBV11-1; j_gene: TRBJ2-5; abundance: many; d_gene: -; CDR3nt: TGTGCCAGCAGCTTCACAGGGCGTGGACAAGAGACCCAGTACTTC; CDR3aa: CASSFTGRGQETQYF
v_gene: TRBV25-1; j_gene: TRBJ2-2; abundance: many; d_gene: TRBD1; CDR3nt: TGTGCCAGCTCCGGGACAGCGAACACCGGGGAGCTGTTTTTT; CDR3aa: CASSGTANTGELFF
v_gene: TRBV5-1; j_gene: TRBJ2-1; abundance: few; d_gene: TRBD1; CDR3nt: TGCGCCAGCAGCTTGGAGACAGGGAATGAGCAGTTCTTC; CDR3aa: CASSLETGNEQFF
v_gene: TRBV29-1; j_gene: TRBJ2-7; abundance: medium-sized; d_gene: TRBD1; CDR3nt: TGCAGCGTAGGGACAGGGGAGGTCGAGCAGTACTTC; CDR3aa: CSVGTGEVEQYF
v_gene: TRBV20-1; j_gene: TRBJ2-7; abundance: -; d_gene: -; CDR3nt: TGCAGTGCTAGATGGCAGGGGTACGAGCAGTACTTC; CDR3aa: CSARWQGYEQYF
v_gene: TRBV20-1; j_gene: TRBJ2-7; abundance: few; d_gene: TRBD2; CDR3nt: TGCAGTGCCCATAGCGGGAGCTCCTACGAGCAGTACTTC; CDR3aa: CSAHSGSSYEQYF
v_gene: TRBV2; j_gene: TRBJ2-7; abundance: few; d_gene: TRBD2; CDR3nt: TGTGCCAGCAGGACTAGCGGAACCTACGAGCAGTACTTC; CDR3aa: CASRTSGTYEQYF
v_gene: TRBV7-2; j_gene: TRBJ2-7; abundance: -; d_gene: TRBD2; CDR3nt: TGTGCCAGCAGCTCCCCGGGACTAGCGGGAGTTGGATCCGAGCAGTACTTC; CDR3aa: CASSSPGLAGVGSEQYF
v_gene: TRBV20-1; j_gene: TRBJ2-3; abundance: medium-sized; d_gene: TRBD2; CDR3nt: TGCAGTGCTAGAGATGCACTAGCGGGAACAGATACGCAGTATTTT; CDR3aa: CSARDALAGTDTQYF
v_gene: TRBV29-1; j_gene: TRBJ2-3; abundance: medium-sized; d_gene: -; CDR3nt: TGCAGCGGGGCAGGGGCTGGCGCAGATACGCAGTATTTT; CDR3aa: CSGAGAGADTQYF
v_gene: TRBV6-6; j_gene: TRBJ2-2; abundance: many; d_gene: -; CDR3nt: TGTGCCTCTGAGGGGCGGAGCCTGAACACCGGGGAGCTGTTTTTT; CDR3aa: CASEGRSLNTGELFF
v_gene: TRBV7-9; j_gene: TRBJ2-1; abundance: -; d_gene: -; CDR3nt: TGTGCCAGCAGCTTAGGGTCGGGGCCCTCCTACAATGAGCAGTTCTTC; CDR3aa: CASSLGSGPSYNEQFF
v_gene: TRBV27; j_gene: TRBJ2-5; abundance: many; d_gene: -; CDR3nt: TGTGCCAGCGGCTTAAGCGACGTAGAGACCCAGTACTTC; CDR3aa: CASGLSDVETQYF
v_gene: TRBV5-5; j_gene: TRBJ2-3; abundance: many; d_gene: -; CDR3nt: TGTGCCAGCAGCTTGCTCTTGGCAGCTGATACGCAGTATTTT; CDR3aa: CASSLLLAADTQYF
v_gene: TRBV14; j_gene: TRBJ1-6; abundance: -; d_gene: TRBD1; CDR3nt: TGTGCCAGCAGCCAAGACGTCGGGACAGTTTATAATTCACCCCTCCACTTT; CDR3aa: CASSQDVGTVYNSPLHF
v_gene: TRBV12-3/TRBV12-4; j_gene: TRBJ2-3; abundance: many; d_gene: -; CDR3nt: TGTGCCAGCAGTTCCCCCGTGGCGCTGGATACGCAGTATTTT; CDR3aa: CASSSPVALDTQYF
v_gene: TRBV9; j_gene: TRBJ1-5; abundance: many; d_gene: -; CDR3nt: TGTGCCAGCAGCCCCCCCAAGGGCCAGAAGGGTTATAGCAATCAGCCCCAGCATTTT; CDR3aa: CASSPPKGQKGYSNQPQHF
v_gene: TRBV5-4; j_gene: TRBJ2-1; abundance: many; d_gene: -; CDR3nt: TGTGCCAGCAGCTTCCTAGGAAGTCGTGAGCAGTTCTTC; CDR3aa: CASSFLGSREQFF
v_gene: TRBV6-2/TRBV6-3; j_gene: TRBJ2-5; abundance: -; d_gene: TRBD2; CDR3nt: TGTGCCAGCAGTCGGCGGGAGGTTGAGACCCAGTACTTC; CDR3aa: CASSRREVETQYF
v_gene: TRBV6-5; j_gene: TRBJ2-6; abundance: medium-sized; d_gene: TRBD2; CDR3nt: TGTGCCAGCAGTTTGTTCCCGGGGGGCTCTGGGGCCAACGTCCTGACTTTC; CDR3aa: CASSLFPGGSGANVLTF
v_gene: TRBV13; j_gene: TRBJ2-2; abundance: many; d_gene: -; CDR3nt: TGTGCCAGCAGCATAAGTAACACCGGGGAGCTGTTTTTT; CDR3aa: CASSISNTGELFF
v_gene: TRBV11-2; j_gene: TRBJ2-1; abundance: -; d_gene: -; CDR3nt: TGTGCCAGCAGCCCGGCGGGCTACAATGAGCAGTTCTTC; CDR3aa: CASSPAGYNEQFF